The sequence of this TCR beta chain was determined in a study of monozygotic twins with inflammatory bowel disease. Study-wide points: Reduced clonotype sharing with other individuals was observed in IBD patients relative to healthy twins, especially with disease activity. The co-twins with IBD showed lower TCRbeta diversity (inverse Simpson) than their healthy siblings. Comparison of concordant versus discordant twins revealed no difference in repertoire similarity, possibly due to limited power.

Points on this clonotype: The antigen is undetermined.

CDR1 and CDR2 from the germline V gene are SNHLY and FYNNEI. This CDR3 contains 13 residues. Every TCR library drew on 3500 ng of total RNA. TCRdb re-called the 5' RACE reads, yielding one record per CDR3 amino acid sequence without DNA. Its table lists nearly 450,000 distinct CDR3 sequences. J is TRBJ1-1 and V is TRBV2; TCRdb indicates TRBD1, and absent DNA this call remains unverified. Sequenced sample: blood. The TCR was taken from a human donor with ulcerative colitis or Crohn's disease, or a healthy co-twin of an affected twin (not recorded which). Here the CDR3 reads CASSRQGVTEAFF.